A selection of T cell receptor beta chains follows, all from one sample in a study of cytomegalovirus exposure and HLA in healthy donors. Libraries were prepared by immunoSEQ multiplex PCR; TCRdb keeps only in-frame clonotypes and omits some of them. This table has about 150,000 clones, 73% appearing once. The material sequenced was PBMCs. The receptor set was obtained from a woman in her late teens or twenties in good health and CMV-seronegative. The CDR3 runs from the conserved cysteine through the conserved F or W. A D gene is named only where the DNA matches it firmly. Clone size is not always given. Where it is, it says once, few, many or a class for expanded clones.

14	TRBJ1-1	TRBV7-3	-	-	CASSLTRVSTEAFF	TGTGCCAGCAGCTTAACCCGGGTATCCACTGAAGCTTTCTTT
18	TRBJ1-1	TRBV18	TRBD1	-	CASSLTAIRQGAGTEAFF	TGTGCCAGCTCACTCACCGCGATACGACAGGGGGCTGGCACTGAAGCTTTCTTT
16	TRBJ2-2	TRBV4-3	TRBD1	-	CASSRGQGKVAGELFF	TGCGCCAGCAGCCGGGGACAGGGGAAAGTTGCCGGGGAGCTGTTTTTT
12	TRBJ2-1	TRBV6-1	TRBD1	few	CASRTGTHEQFF	TGTGCCAGCAGGACAGGGACGCATGAGCAGTTCTTC
15	TRBJ2-1	TRBV12-5	TRBD2	-	CASGAGLVPNNEQFF	TGTGCTAGTGGGGCGGGACTAGTGCCAAACAATGAGCAGTTCTTC
15	TRBJ2-1	TRBV19	TRBD1	few	CASRVGQSKGNEQFF	TGTGCCAGTAGGGTGGGACAGTCCAAGGGCAATGAGCAGTTCTTC
12	TRBJ1-2	TRBV10-3	TRBD1	-	CAITDRVSGYTF	TGTGCCATCACGGACAGGGTTTCTGGCTACACCTTC
13	TRBJ1-5	TRBV7-9	-	few	CASSLSRGQPQHF	TGTGCCAGCAGCTTAAGTAGGGGACAGCCCCAGCATTTT
14	TRBJ1-1	TRBV5-8	-	-	CASSPPGSDTEAFF	TGTGCCAGCAGCCCACCGGGGTCGGACACTGAAGCTTTCTTT
15	TRBJ1-1	TRBV11-3	-	-	CASSLEGRLNTEAFF	TGTGCCAGCAGCTTAGAGGGCAGGTTGAACACTGAAGCTTTCTTT
13	TRBJ1-2	TRBV30	TRBD1	-	CAWSVDQGASYTF	TGTGCCTGGAGTGTGGATCAGGGGGCTAGCTACACCTTC
15	TRBJ1-2	TRBV4-3	TRBD1	-	CASSHGTGGTESYTF	TGCGCCAGCAGCCACGGGACAGGCGGAACCGAGAGCTACACCTTC
15	TRBJ1-5	TRBV19	-	-	CASSIDYGQNQPQHF	TGTGCCAGTAGTATCGATTATGGACAGAATCAGCCCCAGCATTTT
14	TRBJ2-3	TRBV27	TRBD2	-	CASSSGTSGDTQYF	TGTGCCAGCAGTTCCGGGACTAGCGGAGATACGCAGTATTTT
14	TRBJ2-3	TRBV6-5	-	few	CASSKGGATDTQYF	TGTGCCAGCTCCAAGGGAGGCGCCACAGATACGCAGTATTTT
14	TRBJ1-6	TRBV12-5	-	-	CASATGRRDSPLHF	TGTGCTAGTGCCACCGGACGGAGGGATTCACCCCTCCACTTT
15	TRBJ2-2	TRBV6-8	-	few	CAGRCQGLNTGELFF	TGTGCCGGACGATGCCAGGGCCTTAACACCGGGGAGCTGTTTTTT
15	TRBJ2-5	TRBV6-5	TRBD1	-	CASTYWTQGQETQYF	TGTGCCAGCACCTACTGGACACAGGGGCAAGAGACCCAGTACTTC
15	TRBJ2-1	TRBV9	-	-	CASSGGDWTFNEQFF	TGTGCCAGCAGCGGCGGGGACTGGACTTTCAATGAGCAGTTCTTC
14	TRBJ2-1	TRBV29-1	TRBD1	-	CSAYRDRENNEQFF	TGCAGCGCATACCGGGACAGGGAAAACAATGAGCAGTTCTTC
15	TRBJ2-5	TRBV11-1	-	-	CASSLAAPIQETQYF	TGTGCCAGCAGCTTAGCAGCACCGATACAAGAGACCCAGTACTTC
14	TRBJ1-2	TRBV12-2	-	once	CASRFPREAHGYTF	TGTGCAAGTCGCTTCCCCCGTGAGGCCCATGGCTACACCTTC
15	TRBJ2-1	TRBV15	-	-	CATSRDLRGWNEQFF	TGTGCCACCAGCAGAGATCTTCGGGGGTGGAATGAGCAGTTCTTC